The source of this T cell receptor beta chain is a study of cytomegalovirus exposure and HLA in healthy donors. The V gene's germline CDR1 is SGHNT and CDR2 YENEEA. The CDR3 loop spans 16 amino acids. Trimming took 1 base from V and 2 from J, leaving 13 bases between them. The PCR contained 60 Vbeta and 13 Jbeta primers. Repertoires were generated with immunoSEQ multiplex PCR, while TCRdb's copy carries only in-frame clones and drops some. The table lists around 200,000 clones, approximately 86% of them singletons, with roughly 0.34% in the top ten. Healthy bone marrow donors supplied every sample. The sequencing input was PBMCs. The chain couples TRBV11-3 to TRBJ2-3, with D maybe TRBD2 (5 bases). This TCR derives from a woman aged 25 to 45 in good health and CMV-seronegative. In DNA form, the CDR3 reads TGTGCCAGCAGCTTAGGTTCCAGCGGAACCACAGATACGCAGTATTTT. It codes for CASSLGSSGTTDTQYF.